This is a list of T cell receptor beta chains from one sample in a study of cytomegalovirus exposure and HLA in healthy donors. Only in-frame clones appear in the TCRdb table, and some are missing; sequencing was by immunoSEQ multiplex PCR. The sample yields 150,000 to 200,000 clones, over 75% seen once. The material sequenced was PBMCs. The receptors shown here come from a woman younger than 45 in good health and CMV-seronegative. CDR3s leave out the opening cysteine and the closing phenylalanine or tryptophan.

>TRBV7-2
ASSREEGLAYEQY
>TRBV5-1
ASSLGQDTDTQY
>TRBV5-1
ASSPRGGTYYEQY
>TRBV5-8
ASSLAQRGTIY
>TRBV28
ASSKGAYTEAF
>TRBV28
ASSLGQEAWAF
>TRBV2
ASSKQTPPYEQY
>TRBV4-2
ASGPPRGETEAF
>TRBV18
ASSPTQDFLSPLH
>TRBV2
ASRTGQSTDTQY
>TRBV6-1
ASSGNRVPQAF
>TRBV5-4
ASSPSSGYTGELF
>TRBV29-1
SVSGLSNYGYT
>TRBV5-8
ASSPRPLTSQTQY
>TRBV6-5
ATLDRDTGELF
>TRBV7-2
ASSPSLAGLSSTDTQY
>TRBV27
ASRTKRSWEAF
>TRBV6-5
ASSPRDRGYT
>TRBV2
ASSGQNQF
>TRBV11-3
ASSLNSGNEQF
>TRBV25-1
ASSDPGRVNEQF
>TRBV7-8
ASSLGEGYEQY
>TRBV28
ASSLGGTATVYT
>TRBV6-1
ASETGKGYEQF
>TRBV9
ASSPGGGTGIWNTIY
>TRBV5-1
ASSYLGTGDSGNTIY
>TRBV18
ASSPPLGGNTEAF
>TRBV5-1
ASSSFGVTDTQY
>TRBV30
AWNRGSQPQH
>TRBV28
ASRPHRDPYGYT
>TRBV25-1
ASKGRKPYT
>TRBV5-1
ASSTGRSSGNTIY
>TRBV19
ASSVGLAGNEQF
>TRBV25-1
ASSDLNYEQY
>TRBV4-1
ASSQATSGGLAKNIQY
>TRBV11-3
ASRQGTGLYGYT
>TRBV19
ASSTGLAGEETQY
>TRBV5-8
ASNGAGKTGELF
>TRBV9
ASSVARGQGNTEAF
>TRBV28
ASSLVGFPRDQPQH
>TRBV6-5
ASRAGYNSPLH
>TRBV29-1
SVEEGRGGDEQF
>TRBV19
ASSIGQGGWQPQH
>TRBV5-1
ASSFNQETQY
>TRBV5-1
ASSRRTGVSTDTQY
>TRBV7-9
ASSLAGGGGAGELF